The 22 T cell receptor beta chains below all came from one sample that was sequenced in a study of vaccination and CD4 T cells after COVID-19. No antigens are known for them. The assay that was used to sequence DNA from cultured CD4+ T cells was the Oncomine TCR Beta short-read assay. TCRdb reanalysed the PCR reads using MiXCR and keeps one entry per CDR3 protein. This table has about 12,000 distinct CDR3 sequences, roughly 29% appearing once. The sample's treatment: roughly ten-day PBMC culture with coronavirus spike peptide pools or control peptides (ViraFEST assay). The sequences come from CD4+ T cells from blood, cultured in vitro, collected after SARS-CoV-2 vaccination. The receptor set was obtained from a human donor who had recovered from COVID-19.

A few counts support this clonotype. The V and J genes are TRBV20-1 and TRBJ1-2; no clear D gene. The germline V and J ends were trimmed by 8 bases and 3 bases, with 7 bases remaining between them. The CDR3 length is 10 residues. In germline, CDR1 is DFQATT, CDR2 SNEGSKA (reference sequence). CDR3 loop: CSSFHYGYTF. CDR3 bases: TGCAGTTCCTTTCACTATGGCTACACCTTC.

The chain couples TRBV6-2 or TRBV6-3 to TRBJ2-3, with 9 positions matching TRBD2. J was trimmed by 5 bases and V by 4 bases; bases with no gene match: 16. The CDR3 consists of 18 residues. Germline lookup yields CDR1 MNHEY and CDR2 SVGEGT. The CDR3 here is CASSFLAIAGGPRDTQYF. CDR3 in DNA: TGTGCCAGCAGTTTCCTCGCAATTGCGGGAGGGCCTAGAGATACGCAGTATTTT.

CDR3 region: CASSLARGDQPQHF. Here the CDR3 DNA reads TGTGCCAGCAGTTTAGCCAGGGGGGATCAGCCCCAGCATTTT. The chain joins TRBV28 to TRBJ1-5; 7 bases are a match to TRBD1. The germline V gene encodes CDR1 MDHEN and CDR2 SYDVKM. The CDR3 extends over 14 amino acids. V shed 2 bases, J shed 5 bases, and the junction held 3 bases outside the gene matches.

V gene TRBV20-1 combines with J gene TRBJ2-7; D remains ambiguous. CDR3 length equals 14 residues. Trimming cost V 1 base and J 3 bases, with 13 bases left between them. The germline V gene encodes CDR1 DFQATT and CDR2 SNEGSKA (reference sequence). CDR3 in DNA: TGCAGTGCTAGAGTACTGGACCTAGGCTACGAGCAGTACTTC. Its translation: CSARVLDLGYEQYF.

This chain links TRBV19 with TRBJ1-3; perhaps TRBD1 as D (5 bases). The length of the CDR3 is 16 residues. Germline V lookup: CDR1 LNHDA, CDR2 SQIVND (reference sequence). The V and J ends lost 4 bases and 0 bases respectively, with 13 bases between them. The CDR3 spells CASSTDRQPSGNTIYF. The CDR3 DNA reads as TGTGCCAGTAGTACCGATCGACAGCCCTCTGGAAACACCATATATTTT.

This chain joins TRBV6-2 or TRBV6-3 and TRBJ2-7; 8 bases map to TRBD1. In germline, CDR1 is MNHEY, CDR2 SVGEGT. Trimming at V came to 5 bases and at J to 5 bases, leaving 23 bases not matched to a gene. This CDR3 has 19 amino acids. As DNA, the CDR3 is TGTGCCAGCAGTACCTCCTCCCCAGGGGGCGAAGGTCTAGTCCACGAGCAGTACTTC. This translates into CASSTSSPGGEGLVHEQYF.

The genes are TRBV7-6 and TRBJ2-2; 9 bases agree with TRBD1. The length of the CDR3 is 16 residues. Looked up from germline, CDR1 is SGHVS and CDR2 is FNYEAQ. V shed 3 bases and J 7 bases; nucleotides not matched to a gene: 9. The CDR3 sequence is CASSLETGGIDGELFF. As DNA, the CDR3 is TGTGCCAGCAGCTTGGAGACAGGGGGAATAGACGGGGAGCTGTTTTTT.

The chain employs TRBV19 and TRBJ2-7, with D tentatively TRBD1 (6 bases). The CDR3 is 17 residues long. Germline V gene sequence: CDR1 LNHDA, CDR2 SQIVND (reference sequence). Trimming removed 5 bases at V and 1 base at J, with 21 bases between. The CDR3 protein is CASSPQGQGEKSYEQYF. For the CDR3, the DNA is TGTGCCAGTAGTCCCCAGGGACAAGGGGAAAAATCCTACGAGCAGTACTTC.

There are a few counts of this clonotype. The chain links TRBV20-1 to TRBJ2-7; 10 nucleotides line up with TRBD2. The germline CDR1 and CDR2 sequences are DFQATT and SNEGSKA (reference sequence). The V segment lost 1 base and the J segment 3 bases; nucleotides outside the gene matches: 3. CDR3 length equals 14 residues. The CDR3 reads CSARGLAGDYEQYF. The CDR3 DNA reads TGCAGTGCTAGAGGGCTAGCGGGGGACTACGAGCAGTACTTC.

By sample fraction, this clonotype is medium-sized. The genes are TRBV7-2 and TRBJ1-5, with D tentatively TRBD1 (6 bases). Germline CDR1 reads SGHTA; CDR2 reads FQGNSA. The V and J ends lost 8 bases and 11 bases respectively, with 22 bases between them. There are 14 residues in the CDR3. CDR3 bases: TGTGCCAGCTCACCTCCCGGGACCCCAGGGGCCCAGCATTTT. Protein: CASSPPGTPGAQHF.

The chain combines TRBV7-6 with TRBJ1-4; D is perhaps TRBD1 (5 bases). The V and J ends lost 4 bases and 2 bases respectively, with 14 bases between them. CDR1 is SGHVS and CDR2 is FNYEAQ in the germline V gene. The CDR3 runs to 16 residues. Here the CDR3 reads CASSSNLGGTNEKLFF. CDR3 bases: TGTGCCAGCAGCTCAAACCTTGGGGGGACTAATGAAAAACTGTTTTTT.

J is TRBJ2-7 and V is TRBV21-1; the table gives TRBD2 as D, unverified against the DNA. TRBV21-1 is recorded as a pseudogene. The CDR3 runs 13 residues. CDR3 in amino acids: CASSKAGGYEQYF. The CDR3 nucleotides are TGTGCCAGCAGCAAAGCTGGAGGTTACGAGCAGTACTTC.

V usage is TRBV6-5 and J usage is TRBJ1-1, with D hard to call. In germline, CDR1 is MNHEY, CDR2 SVGAGI. The CDR3 covers 14 residues. Trimming pared 0 bases from V and 2 bases from J, leaving 7 bases between. CDR3 amino acids: CASSYSWKNTEAFF. The CDR3 DNA reads TGTGCCAGCAGTTACTCTTGGAAAAACACTGAAGCTTTCTTT.

This clonotype was detected a few times. V gene TRBV7-2 combines with J gene TRBJ2-2; D gene uncertain. This CDR3 has 14 amino acids. The V gene's germline CDR1 is SGHTA and CDR2 FQGNSA. V shed 6 bases and J shed 13 bases, with 21 bases lying between them. CDR3: CASRTSGLVPGLFF. The CDR3 DNA is TGTGCCAGCAGGACGTCAGGCTTAGTCCCCGGGCTGTTTTTT.

The chain carries TRBV20-1 and TRBJ2-7; either TRBD1 or TRBD2 may supply D (5 bases each). Germline loops: CDR1 DFQATT, CDR2 SNEGSKA (reference sequence). V shed 3 bases and J shed 2 bases, with 14 bases lying between them. The CDR3 totals 14 residues. The DNA for the CDR3 is TGCAGTGCTAGTCCCGCAGGGAGAACCTACGAGCAGTACTTC. Translation gives CSASPAGRTYEQYF.

With regard to this clonotype: One end of the junction is discordant with germline, which a read error may explain. This chain links TRBV15 with TRBJ2-2; TRBD1 aligns across 9 bases. Per germline, CDR1 LNHNV and CDR2 YYDKDF (reference sequence). The CDR3 loop spans 15 amino acids. CDR3 sequence reads: CATSRGTGVDGGLFF. In DNA, the CDR3 is TGTGCCACCAGCAGAGGGACAGGGGTGGACGGGGGGCTGTTTTTT.

This chain joins TRBV18 and TRBJ2-1; 7 bases match TRBD2. The trim removed 3 bases at V and 6 bases at J, leaving 8 bases unmatched. This CDR3 contains 15 residues. Germline loops: CDR1 KGHSH, CDR2 LQKENI. As DNA, the CDR3 is TGTGCCAGCTCACCGGGTACTAGCGAGGGCAATGAGCAGTTCTTC. Protein: CASSPGTSEGNEQFF.

A few counts support this clonotype. J is TRBJ2-5 and V is TRBV28, with no clear D. Between the trimmed V and J ends, which lost 2 bases and 0 bases, there was a span of 4 bases. The germline V gene has CDR1 MDHEN and CDR2 SYDVKM. CDR3 length equals 13 residues. CDR3 in amino acids: CASSLGNQETQYF. The CDR3 DNA sequence: TGTGCCAGCAGTTTAGGCAACCAAGAGACCCAGTACTTC.

This chain connects TRBV27 to TRBJ2-7; TRBD1 agrees at 8 bases. The V and J ends lost 6 bases and 4 bases, in that order; junction bases with no gene match: 5. The CDR3 totals 13 residues. Per germline, CDR1 MNHEY and CDR2 SMNVEV (reference sequence). DNA of the CDR3: TGTGCCAGCAGGCCAGGGGGCAGGTACGAGCAGTACTTC. This sequence encodes CASRPGGRYEQYF.

The V gene is TRBV5-6, the J gene TRBJ2-7; TRBD1 agrees at 8 bases. V lost 2 bases and J lost 2; bases outside the gene matches: 3. The CDR3 covers 14 residues. From germline, CDR1 is SGHDT and CDR2 YYEEEE. CDR3 residues: CASSFLDRAYEQYF. DNA for the CDR3: TGTGCCAGCAGCTTTCTGGACAGGGCCTACGAGCAGTACTTC.

The rearrangement links TRBV2 to TRBJ1-3; no firm D call. The CDR3 length is 14 residues. Germline loops: CDR1 SNHLY, CDR2 FYNNEI. The V end was cut by 3 bases, the J end by 0 bases, with 6 bases between. CDR3 region: CASSDGVSGNTIYF. The DNA of the CDR3 is TGTGCCAGCAGTGACGGTGTCTCTGGAAACACCATATATTTT.

The rearrangement links TRBV4-2 to TRBJ1-6; D is undetermined. CDR3 length: 15 residues. Germline loops: CDR1 LGHNA, CDR2 YNFKEQ. Trimming took 4 bases from V and 4 from J, leaving 11 bases between them. CDR3 in amino acids: CASSPSLNYNSPLHF. CDR3 DNA: TGTGCCAGCAGCCCGTCCCTGAATTATAATTCACCCCTCCACTTT.